The entry below describes one T cell receptor beta chain. Its antigen is as yet unknown. Germline assignment: CDR1 SGHTA and CDR2 FQGNSA. The CDR3 loop spans 15 amino acids. The J segment lost 0 bases and the V segment lost 3 bases, leaving 3 bases of the junction unmatched. This entry is derived from a study of cytomegalovirus exposure and HLA in healthy donors. The PCR had 60 Vbeta and 13 Jbeta primers. Assay used: immunoSEQ multiplex PCR; TCRdb lists only in-frame clones, some missing. This table has about 110,000 clones, 76% appearing once. Study-wide results and limits: Later, an analysis showed that TCR beta chains associated with HLA were more clonally expanded than others that were equally common. Several top significant clusters appeared, in a later analysis, to be linked to common viral pathogens. The study listed roughly 150 cytomegalovirus-associated TCR beta chains.

The rearrangement links TRBV7-2 to TRBJ2-5; 8 nucleotides match TRBD2. The sequence was obtained from a man aged 30-40 years in good health and CMV-seropositive. Specimen: PBMCs. CDR3 in amino acids: CASSFSGGYQETQYF. The CDR3 DNA reads TGTGCCAGCAGCTTCTCGGGGGGGTACCAAGAGACCCAGTACTTC. Drawing the rest from reference TRBV7-2 and TRBJ2-5, the complete variable domain is GAGVSQSPSNKVTEKGKDVELRCDPISGHTALYWYRQSLGQGLEFLIYFQGNSAPDKSGLPSDRFSAERTGGSVSTLTIQRTQQEDSAVYLCASSFSGGYQETQYFGPGTRLLVL.